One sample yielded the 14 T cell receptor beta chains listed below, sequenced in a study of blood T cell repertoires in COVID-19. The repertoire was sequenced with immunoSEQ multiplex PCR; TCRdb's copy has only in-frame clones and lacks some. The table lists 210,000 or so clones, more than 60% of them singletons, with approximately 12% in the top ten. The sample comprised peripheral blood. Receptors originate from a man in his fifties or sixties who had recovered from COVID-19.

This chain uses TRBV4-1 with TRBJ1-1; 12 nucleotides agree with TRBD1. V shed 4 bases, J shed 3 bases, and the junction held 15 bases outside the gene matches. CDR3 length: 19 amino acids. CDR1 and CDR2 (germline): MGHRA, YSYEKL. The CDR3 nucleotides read TGCGCCAGCAGCCTTCAACTGGGGACAGGGGGCGTTTTGGACACTGAAGCTTTCTTT. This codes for CASSLQLGTGGVLDTEAFF.

CDR3 protein: CASSFLGGPEYEQFF. The CDR3 bases are TGTGCCAGCAGTTTTCTGGGAGGGCCTGAGTATGAGCAGTTCTTC. This chain joins TRBV7-2 and TRBJ2-1; 7 nucleotides align to TRBD2. CDR1 SGHTA and CDR2 FQGNSA come from the germline V gene. Trimming at V came to 6 bases and at J to 8 bases, leaving 13 bases not matched to a gene. The CDR3 sequence is 15 residues long.

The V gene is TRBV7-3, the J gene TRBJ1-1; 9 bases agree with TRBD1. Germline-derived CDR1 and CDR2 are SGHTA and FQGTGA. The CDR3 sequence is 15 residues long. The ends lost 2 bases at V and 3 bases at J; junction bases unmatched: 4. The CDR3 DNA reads TGTGCCAGCAGCTTATCTGGACAGGGGTACACTGAAGCTTTCTTT. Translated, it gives CASSLSGQGYTEAFF.

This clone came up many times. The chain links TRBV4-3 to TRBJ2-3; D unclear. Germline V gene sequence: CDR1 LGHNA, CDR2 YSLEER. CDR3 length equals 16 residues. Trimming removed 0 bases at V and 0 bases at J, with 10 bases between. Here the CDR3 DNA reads TGCGCCAGCAGCCAAGAGGGCAGAACGAGCACAGATACGCAGTATTTT. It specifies CASSQEGRTSTDTQYF.

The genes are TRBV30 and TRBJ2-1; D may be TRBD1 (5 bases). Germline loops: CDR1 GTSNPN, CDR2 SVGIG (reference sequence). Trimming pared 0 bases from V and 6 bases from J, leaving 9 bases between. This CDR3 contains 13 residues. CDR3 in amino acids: CAWSVKGFNEQFF. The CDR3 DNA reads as TGTGCCTGGAGTGTAAAGGGGTTCAATGAGCAGTTCTTC.

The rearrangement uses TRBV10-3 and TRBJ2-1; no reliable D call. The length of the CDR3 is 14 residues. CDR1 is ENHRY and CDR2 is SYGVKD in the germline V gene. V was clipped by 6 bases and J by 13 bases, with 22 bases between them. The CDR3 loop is CAISPVISSLVQFF. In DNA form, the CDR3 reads TGTGCCATCAGCCCAGTGATCAGTAGCCTAGTACAGTTCTTC.

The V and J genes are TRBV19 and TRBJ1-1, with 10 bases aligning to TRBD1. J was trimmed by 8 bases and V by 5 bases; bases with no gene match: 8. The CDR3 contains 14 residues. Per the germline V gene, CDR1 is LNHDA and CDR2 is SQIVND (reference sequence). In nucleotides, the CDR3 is TGTGCCAGTAGTCCCGGACAGGGGGGGATCGAAGCTTTCTTT. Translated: CASSPGQGGIEAFF.

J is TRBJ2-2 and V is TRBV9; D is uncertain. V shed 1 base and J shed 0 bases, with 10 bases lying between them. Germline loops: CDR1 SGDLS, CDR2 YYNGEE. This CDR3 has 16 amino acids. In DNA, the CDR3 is TGTGCCAGCAGCGTACATCAGGTCCCGAACACCGGGGAGCTGTTTTTT. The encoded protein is CASSVHQVPNTGELFF.

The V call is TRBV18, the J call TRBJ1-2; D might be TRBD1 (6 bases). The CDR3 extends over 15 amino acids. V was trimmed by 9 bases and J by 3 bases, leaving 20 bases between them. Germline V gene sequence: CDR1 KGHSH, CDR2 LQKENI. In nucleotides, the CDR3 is TGTGCCAGTCGATCTCAGGGGCGCCCAGACTATGGCTACACCTTC. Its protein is CASRSQGRPDYGYTF.

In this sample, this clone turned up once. CDR3 DNA: TGCGCCAGCAGAATAGAACAGGGATCCTTCTACGAGCAGTACTTC. This translates into CASRIEQGSFYEQYF. The chain uses TRBV4-1 and TRBJ2-7, with a possible D match to TRBD1 (6 bases). CDR3 size: 15 residues. V was pared by 6 bases and J by 3 bases, with 18 bases between. The germline CDR1 and CDR2 sequences are MGHRA and YSYEKL.

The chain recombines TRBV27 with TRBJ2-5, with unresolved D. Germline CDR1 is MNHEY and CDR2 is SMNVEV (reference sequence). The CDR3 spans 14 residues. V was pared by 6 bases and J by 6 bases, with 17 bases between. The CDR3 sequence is CASSGETTAKTQYF. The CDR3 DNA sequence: TGTGCCAGCAGCGGCGAAACTACCGCAAAGACCCAGTACTTC.

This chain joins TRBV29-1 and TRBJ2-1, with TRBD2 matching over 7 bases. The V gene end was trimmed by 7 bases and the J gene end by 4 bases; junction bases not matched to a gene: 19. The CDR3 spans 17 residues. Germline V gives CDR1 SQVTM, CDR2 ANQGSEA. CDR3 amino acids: CSAKNSPLLAAYNEQFF. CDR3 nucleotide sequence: TGCAGCGCTAAAAATTCCCCTCTCCTAGCGGCTTACAATGAGCAGTTCTTC.

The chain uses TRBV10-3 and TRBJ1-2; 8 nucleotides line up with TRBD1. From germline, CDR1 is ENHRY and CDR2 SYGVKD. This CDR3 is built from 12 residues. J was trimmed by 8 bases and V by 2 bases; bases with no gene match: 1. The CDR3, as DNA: TGTGCCATCAGTGAGGACAGGGGCGGCTACACCTTC. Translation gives CAISEDRGGYTF.

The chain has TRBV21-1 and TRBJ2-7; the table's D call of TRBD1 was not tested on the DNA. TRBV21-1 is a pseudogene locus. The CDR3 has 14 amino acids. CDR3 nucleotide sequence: TGTGCCAGCCGAGGGGGGACAGGTTCCTACGAGCAGTACTTC. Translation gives CASRGGTGSYEQYF.